One sample yielded the 11 T cell receptor beta chains listed below, sequenced in a study of shared clonotypes between healthy human individuals. Sequencing was performed with immunoSEQ multiplex PCR; in TCRdb, only in-frame clones are kept and a portion is missing. The sample includes about 2.4 million clones, 80% to 95% of them seen just once. Material for sequencing was naive CD4+ T cells from PBMCs. Stated subset: CD45RA+ positively selected. All receptors come from a man aged 18 to 29 in good health. Some clones in this sample may be carry-over from other donors' samples.

This rearrangement joins TRBV19 to TRBJ1-5, with 8 bases aligning to TRBD1. The J segment lost 2 bases and the V segment lost 7 bases, leaving 10 bases of the junction unmatched. Germline V gene lookup returns CDR1 LNHDA and CDR2 SQIVND (reference sequence). CDR3 size: 16 residues. The CDR3 nucleotides are TGTGCCAGTAACACCCCGGGACAGGATCGCAATCAGCCCCAGCATTTT. Residues: CASNTPGQDRNQPQHF. The whole variable domain, remainder taken from reference TRBV19 and TRBJ1-5, is DGGITQSPKYLFRKEGQNVTLSCEQNLNHDAMYWYRQDPGQGLRLIYYSQIVNDFQKGDIAEGYSVSREKKESFPLTVTSAQKNPTAFYLCASNTPGQDRNQPQHFGDGTRLSIL.

V usage is TRBV29-1 and J usage is TRBJ2-7; D is possibly TRBD1 (6 bases). Germline V gene lookup returns CDR1 SQVTM and CDR2 ANQGSEA. V was clipped by 5 bases and J by 4 bases, with 15 bases between them. This CDR3 has 13 amino acids. This chain's CDR3 is CSVQPTGLYEQYF. The CDR3 bases are TGCAGCGTTCAACCAACAGGGCTGTACGAGCAGTACTTC.

The chain carries TRBV12-5 and TRBJ2-4; no clear D. Per germline, CDR1 LGHNT and CDR2 FRNRAP. Trimming pared 4 bases from V and 1 base from J, leaving 8 bases between. This CDR3 spans 14 amino acids. CDR3 coding DNA: TGTGCTAGTGGTTACCGGGCGGCCAAAAACATTCAGTACTTC. It yields the protein CASGYRAAKNIQYF.

CDR3 protein: CASSESPGLAGGSYNEQFF. CDR3 DNA sequence: TGCGCCAGCAGCGAGAGCCCTGGACTAGCGGGTGGATCCTACAATGAGCAGTTCTTC. The chain couples TRBV5-1 to TRBJ2-1, with 11 positions matching TRBD2. The CDR3 runs to 19 residues. V shed 4 bases, J shed 1 base, and the junction held 13 bases outside the gene matches. Germline V CDR1 and CDR2: SGHRS, YFSETQ. The whole variable domain, filled in from reference TRBV5-1 and TRBJ2-1, reads KAGVTQTPRYLIKTRGQQVTLSCSPISGHRSVSWYQQTPGQGLQFLFEYFSETQRNKGNFPGRFSGRQFSNSRSEMNVSTLELGDSALYLCASSESPGLAGGSYNEQFFGPGTRLTVL.

This sequence joins TRBV2 and TRBJ1-1; D possibly corresponds to TRBD1 (5 bases). The CDR3 totals 13 residues. The V gene lost 9 bases and the J gene lost 4 bases, with 15 bases spanning the gap. CDR1 and CDR2 (germline): SNHLY, FYNNEI. The chain's CDR3 is CASQGVGGTEAFF. CDR3 DNA: TGTGCCAGTCAGGGCGTGGGGGGCACTGAAGCTTTCTTT.

The chain carries TRBV15 and TRBJ1-4; D is undetermined. The CDR3 is 15 residues long. V was shortened by 3 bases and J by 3 bases, with 11 bases between the two germline ends. Per germline, CDR1 LNHNV and CDR2 YYDKDF (reference sequence). Here the CDR3 reads CATSRTLGANEKLFF. The CDR3 coding sequence is TGTGCCACCAGCAGGACATTAGGTGCTAATGAAAAACTGTTTTTT.

This clone is a singleton in its sample. This chain links TRBV5-1 with TRBJ2-1; D is ambiguous. Germline loops: CDR1 SGHRS, CDR2 YFSETQ. Trimming cost V 0 bases and J 0 bases, with 13 bases left between them. The CDR3 has 17 residues. CDR3 DNA: TGCGCCAGCAGCTTGGATCTATCCCTGAGCTCCTACAATGAGCAGTTCTTC. This encodes CASSLDLSLSSYNEQFF.

The V and J genes are TRBV27 and TRBJ2-7; 16 bases fit TRBD2. J lost 3 bases, V lost 0 bases, and 14 bases had no gene match. Germline assignment: CDR1 MNHEY and CDR2 SMNVEV (reference sequence). This CDR3 is 21 amino acids long. The CDR3 DNA reads as TGTGCCAGCAGTTTATCGAGCCCCCCGGGACTAGCGGGAGGGAAAAGCTACGAGCAGTACTTC. It specifies CASSLSSPPGLAGGKSYEQYF.

In this sample, this clone turned up once. The chain recombines TRBV10-3 with TRBJ2-2; D is possibly TRBD2 (6 bases). This CDR3 has 15 amino acids. CDR1 is ENHRY, CDR2 SYGVKD, per germline. The ends were cut back, 6 bases at V and 6 bases at J, with 17 bases in the middle. The CDR3 reads CAIRDPGLRAGELFF. CDR3 DNA sequence: TGTGCCATCAGGGATCCGGGACTCCGGGCCGGGGAGCTGTTTTTT.

The chain is built from TRBV5-1 and TRBJ1-1; TRBD1 matches 10 bases. V was pared by 4 bases and J by 11 bases, with 8 bases of the junction left unmatched. Germline values: CDR1 SGHRS, CDR2 YFSETQ. The CDR3 has 13 amino acids. The CDR3 DNA reads TGCGCCAGCAGCCCCGGGACAGGGGAACGGGCTTTCTTT. This gives the protein CASSPGTGERAFF. Full variable domain (remainder filled in from reference TRBV5-1 and TRBJ1-1): KAGVTQTPRYLIKTRGQQVTLSCSPISGHRSVSWYQQTPGQGLQFLFEYFSETQRNKGNFPGRFSGRQFSNSRSEMNVSTLELGDSALYLCASSPGTGERAFFGQGTRLTVV.

CDR3 coding DNA: TGTGCCAGCAGCTTAGATTTCGCTAGCGGAAATCACCGGCCCTACGAGCAGTACTTC. Its translation: CASSLDFASGNHRPYEQYF. The genes are TRBV11-2 and TRBJ2-7; the match to TRBD2 covers 7 bases. The V gene's germline CDR1 is SGHAT and CDR2 FQNNGV. This CDR3 contains 19 residues. V shed 0 bases and J 2 bases; nucleotides not matched to a gene: 16.